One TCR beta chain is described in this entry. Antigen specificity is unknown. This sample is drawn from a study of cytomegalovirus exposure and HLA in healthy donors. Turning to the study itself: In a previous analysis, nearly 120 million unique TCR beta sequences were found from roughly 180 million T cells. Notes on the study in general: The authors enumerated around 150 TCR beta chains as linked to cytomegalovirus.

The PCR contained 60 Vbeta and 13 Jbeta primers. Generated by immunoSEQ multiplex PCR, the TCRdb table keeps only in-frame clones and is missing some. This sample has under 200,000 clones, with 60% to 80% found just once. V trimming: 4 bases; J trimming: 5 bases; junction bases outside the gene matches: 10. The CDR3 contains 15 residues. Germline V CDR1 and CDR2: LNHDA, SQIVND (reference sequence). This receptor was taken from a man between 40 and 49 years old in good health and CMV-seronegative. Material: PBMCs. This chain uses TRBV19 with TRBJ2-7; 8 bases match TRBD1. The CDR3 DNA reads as TGTGCCAGTAGTAAAACCGGGACAGGCAAGCACGAGCAGTACTTC. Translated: CASSKTGTGKHEQYF. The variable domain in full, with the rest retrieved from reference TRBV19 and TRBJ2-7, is DGGITQSPKYLFRKEGQNVTLSCEQNLNHDAMYWYRQDPGQGLRLIYYSQIVNDFQKGDIAEGYSVSREKKESFPLTVTSAQKNPTAFYLCASSKTGTGKHEQYFGPGTRLTVT.